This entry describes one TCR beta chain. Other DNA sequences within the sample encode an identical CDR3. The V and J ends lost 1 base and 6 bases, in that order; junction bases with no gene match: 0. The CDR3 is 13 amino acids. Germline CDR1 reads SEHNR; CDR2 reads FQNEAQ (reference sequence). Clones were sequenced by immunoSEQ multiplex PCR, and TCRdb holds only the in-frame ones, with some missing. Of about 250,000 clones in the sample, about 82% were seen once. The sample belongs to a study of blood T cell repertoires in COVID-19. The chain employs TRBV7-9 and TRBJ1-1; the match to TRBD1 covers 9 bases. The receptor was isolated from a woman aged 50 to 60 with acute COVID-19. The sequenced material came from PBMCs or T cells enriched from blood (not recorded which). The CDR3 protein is CASSLGQGAEAFF. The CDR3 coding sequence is TGTGCCAGCAGCTTAGGACAGGGGGCTGAAGCTTTCTTT.